These 21 T cell receptor beta chains were sequenced from one sample in a study of cytotoxic CD8 clonotypes in ibrutinib-treated CLL. Repertoires were generated with immunoSEQ multiplex PCR, while TCRdb's copy carries only in-frame clones and drops some. The sample lists fewer than 400,000 clones, about 61% occurring once. The specimen was PBMCs, collected after 36 months of ibrutinib treatment. The source is a human donor with chronic lymphocytic leukemia.

V gene TRBV4-1 combines with J gene TRBJ2-7, with TRBD2 matching 7 bases. The CDR3 totals 15 residues. Germline V gene data show CDR1 as MGHRA and CDR2 as YSYEKL. J lost 3 bases, V lost 0 bases, and 5 bases had no gene match. The CDR3 region has the DNA TGCGCCAGCAGCCAAGAGGCTAGCGGCTACTACGAGCAGTACTTC. Residues: CASSQEASGYYEQYF.

The chain carries TRBV6-5 and TRBJ1-3; D is unresolved. CDR3 size: 14 residues. Germline CDR1 is MNHEY and CDR2 is SVGAGI. Trimming took off 5 bases at V and 0 bases at J, with 8 bases between the two ends. The CDR3 spells CASSPSYSGNTIYF. The CDR3 DNA is TGTGCCAGCAGTCCCAGCTACTCTGGAAACACCATATATTTT.

This clone was seen more than once but under ten times. The chain carries TRBV9 and TRBJ1-1, with 8 bases lining up with TRBD1. The CDR3 spans 15 residues. Germline CDR1 is SGDLS and CDR2 is YYNGEE. V lost 0 bases and J lost 7; bases outside the gene matches: 8. The CDR3 nucleotides are TGTGCCAGCAGCGTAGTGGACAGGGCTAGGGGTGAAGCTTTCTTT. Its translation: CASSVVDRARGEAFF. Full variable domain (remainder filled in from reference TRBV9 and TRBJ1-1): DSGVTQTPKHLITATGQRVTLRCSPRSGDLSVYWYQQSLDQGLQFLIQYYNGEERAKGNILERFSAQQFPDLHSELNLSSLELGDSALYFCASSVVDRARGEAFFGQGTRLTVV.

This sequence joins TRBV5-1 and TRBJ1-1; 9 bases map to TRBD1. The germline V gene encodes CDR1 SGHRS and CDR2 YFSETQ. J was trimmed by 5 bases and V by 3 bases; bases with no gene match: 5. This CDR3 spans 14 amino acids. As DNA, the CDR3 is TGCGCCAGCAGCTGGACGACAGGGGGGACTGAAGCTTTCTTT. Amino acid sequence: CASSWTTGGTEAFF. Drawing the rest from reference TRBV5-1 and TRBJ1-1, the complete variable domain is KAGVTQTPRYLIKTRGQQVTLSCSPISGHRSVSWYQQTPGQGLQFLFEYFSETQRNKGNFPGRFSGRQFSNSRSEMNVSTLELGDSALYLCASSWTTGGTEAFFGQGTRLTVV.

This chain joins TRBV4-1 and TRBJ2-7, with D perhaps TRBD2 (6 bases). The V and J ends lost 6 bases and 4 bases respectively, with 16 bases between them. CDR3 length: 14 amino acids. Germline V gene lookup returns CDR1 MGHRA and CDR2 YSYEKL. CDR3 sequence reads: CASSYSTGEYEQYF. The CDR3 nucleotides are TGCGCCAGCAGTTATAGTACGGGAGAGTACGAGCAGTACTTC.

This clone showed up just a few times. The chain uses TRBV10-3 and TRBJ1-2; a weak D match, TRBD1 (5 bases). Germline CDR1 and CDR2: ENHRY and SYGVKD. V was clipped by 0 bases and J by 8 bases, with 10 bases between them. CDR3 length: 13 residues. In DNA form, the CDR3 reads TGTGCCATCAGTGAGTCAAGGGGAGCGGGCTACACCTTC. Encoded protein: CAISESRGAGYTF.

The chain recombines TRBV25-1 with TRBJ2-4, with a weak D call TRBD1 (6 bases). V dropped 6 bases and J dropped 6 bases, with 18 bases sitting between them. The CDR3 loop spans 15 amino acids. Germline V gene data show CDR1 as MGHDK and CDR2 as SYGVNS. CDR3 bases: TGTGCCAGCAGCCCCCAGGGCAGGACAGCAAACATTCAGTACTTC. Translation gives CASSPQGRTANIQYF.

The rearrangement uses TRBV7-8 and TRBJ1-6; D may be TRBD1 (5 bases). Germline V gene lookup returns CDR1 SGHVS and CDR2 FQNEAQ. With 1 base removed from V and 8 bases from J, the gap between germline ends came to 12 bases. CDR3 length equals 15 residues. CDR3 in DNA: TGTGCCAGCAGCTTAGGTGGCAGGGCCGATTCACCCCTCCACTTT. Translated: CASSLGGRADSPLHF.

This clone was detected only once. The chain couples TRBV18 to TRBJ1-3; D is uncertain. The CDR3 covers 15 residues. CDR1 is KGHSH, CDR2 LQKENI, per germline. With 3 bases removed from V and 0 bases from J, the gap between germline ends came to 9 bases. The CDR3 spells CASSPYTGSGNTIYF. DNA of the CDR3: TGTGCCAGCTCACCCTACACGGGCTCTGGAAACACCATATATTTT.

This clone was counted a few times. The rearrangement joins TRBV4-1 to TRBJ2-7, with D uncertain. This CDR3 is 13 amino acids long. V gave up 3 bases and J gave up 4 bases, with 10 bases separating them. The V gene's germline CDR1 is MGHRA and CDR2 YSYEKL. CDR3 DNA: TGCGCCAGCAGCCACCGTGTCCGATACGAGCAGTACTTC. Protein product: CASSHRVRYEQYF.

With regard to this clone: This same CDR3 is encoded by further DNA sequences in the sample. The J gene is TRBJ2-7, the V gene TRBV5-1; 7 nucleotides match TRBD2. The CDR3 is 14 residues long. Germline CDR1 and CDR2: SGHRS and YFSETQ. The ends lost 4 bases at V and 0 bases at J; junction bases unmatched: 4. Here the CDR3 reads CASSSSGLSYEQYF. Here the CDR3 DNA reads TGCGCCAGCAGCAGTAGCGGGCTCTCCTACGAGCAGTACTTC.

This clone was counted a single time. For the CDR3, the DNA is TGCGCCAGCAGCCTACCGGACCACCTGTCCTTAGGGGGGAGTTCCTCTGGGGCCAACGTCCTGACTTTC. Its translation is CASSLPDHLSLGGSSSGANVLTF. The V call is TRBV5-1, the J call TRBJ2-6; possibly TRBD1 or TRBD2 for D (6 bases each). The CDR3 has 23 residues. CDR1 SGHRS and CDR2 YFSETQ come from the germline V gene. With 4 bases removed from V and 0 bases from J, the gap between germline ends came to 32 bases.

In DNA, the CDR3 is TGTGCCAGCAGTCAACGACAGGGGTACGTGGGTGGCTACACCTTC. The encoded protein is CASSQRQGYVGGYTF. The rearrangement links TRBV6-4 to TRBJ1-2, with 8 bases lining up with TRBD1. Looked up from germline, CDR1 is MRHNA and CDR2 is SNTAGT. V dropped 5 bases and J dropped 7; count of bases not matched to a gene: 12. The CDR3 has 15 amino acids.

The J gene is TRBJ2-2, the V gene TRBV29-1; D is uncertain. V was trimmed by 8 bases and J by 0 bases, leaving 7 bases between them. Germline V gives CDR1 SQVTM, CDR2 ANQGSEA. This CDR3 region has 12 residues. The CDR3 DNA reads TGCAGCTTAGAGACGAACACCGGGGAGCTGTTTTTT. The encoded protein is CSLETNTGELFF.

This clone has just a few counts. The chain carries TRBV9 and TRBJ2-7; D is perhaps TRBD2 (5 bases). The CDR3 sequence is 15 residues long. The ends were cut back, 4 bases at V and 0 bases at J, with 14 bases in the middle. Germline CDR1 is SGDLS and CDR2 is YYNGEE. The CDR3 sequence: CASSPGLRSSYEQYF. The CDR3, as DNA: TGTGCCAGCAGCCCCGGACTGAGGAGCTCCTACGAGCAGTACTTC. Looking up the rest from reference TRBV9 and TRBJ2-7 gives the full variable domain: DSGVTQTPKHLITATGQRVTLRCSPRSGDLSVYWYQQSLDQGLQFLIQYYNGEERAKGNILERFSAQQFPDLHSELNLSSLELGDSALYFCASSPGLRSSYEQYFGPGTRLTVT.

The chain combines TRBV20-1 with TRBJ2-1; D is undetermined. The CDR3 sequence is 11 residues long. CDR1 and CDR2 from the germline V gene are DFQATT and SNEGSKA (reference sequence). Trimming cost V 3 bases and J 8 bases, with 8 bases left between them. CDR3 sequence: CSASRADEQFF. The DNA of the CDR3 is TGCAGTGCTAGTCGGGCGGATGAGCAGTTCTTC.

The V gene is TRBV7-2, the J gene TRBJ2-4, with TRBD2 matching 14 bases. Germline lookup yields CDR1 SGHTA and CDR2 FQGNSA. This CDR3 has 22 residues. The V gene end was trimmed by 0 bases and the J gene end by 0 bases; junction bases not matched to a gene: 13. The CDR3 loop is CASSLAVVKGLAGELAKNIQYF. For the CDR3, the DNA is TGTGCCAGCAGCTTAGCGGTCGTCAAGGGACTAGCGGGGGAGTTAGCCAAAAACATTCAGTACTTC.

The chain uses TRBV14 and TRBJ2-5, with D possibly being TRBD1 (5 bases). V was trimmed by 1 base and J by 1 base, leaving 10 bases between them. Germline V gene lookup returns CDR1 SGHDN and CDR2 FVKESK. The CDR3 extends over 15 amino acids. The CDR3 loop reads CASSQGWQGQETQYF. In nucleotides, the CDR3 is TGTGCCAGCAGCCAAGGGTGGCAGGGCCAAGAGACCCAGTACTTC.

The gene calls are TRBV9 and TRBJ1-4, with TRBD1 as a possible D gene (5 bases). Germline V lookup: CDR1 SGDLS, CDR2 YYNGEE. The ends were cut back, 4 bases at V and 8 bases at J, with 15 bases in the middle. CDR3 size: 14 residues. The CDR3 loop is CASSTRPGGEKLFF. The CDR3 coding sequence is TGTGCCAGCAGCACACGTCCTGGGGGGGAAAAACTGTTTTTT.

The rearrangement joins TRBV10-3 to TRBJ2-7; TRBD1 agrees at 11 bases. From germline, CDR1 is ENHRY and CDR2 SYGVKD. CDR3 length: 17 residues. The trim removed 4 bases at V and 0 bases at J, leaving 8 bases unmatched. CDR3 DNA sequence: TGTGCCATCAGTGGCACCTTGGGGACAGGGGGCTCCTACGAGCAGTACTTC. It specifies CAISGTLGTGGSYEQYF.

The genes are TRBV5-6 and TRBJ2-5; D is possibly TRBD2 (5 bases). The CDR3 totals 13 residues. CDR1 and CDR2 from the germline V gene are SGHDT and YYEEEE. The V gene lost 3 bases and the J gene lost 5 bases, with 11 bases spanning the gap. The CDR3: CASSSGLRETQYF. CDR3 bases: TGTGCCAGCAGCTCTGGACTGAGGGAGACCCAGTACTTC.